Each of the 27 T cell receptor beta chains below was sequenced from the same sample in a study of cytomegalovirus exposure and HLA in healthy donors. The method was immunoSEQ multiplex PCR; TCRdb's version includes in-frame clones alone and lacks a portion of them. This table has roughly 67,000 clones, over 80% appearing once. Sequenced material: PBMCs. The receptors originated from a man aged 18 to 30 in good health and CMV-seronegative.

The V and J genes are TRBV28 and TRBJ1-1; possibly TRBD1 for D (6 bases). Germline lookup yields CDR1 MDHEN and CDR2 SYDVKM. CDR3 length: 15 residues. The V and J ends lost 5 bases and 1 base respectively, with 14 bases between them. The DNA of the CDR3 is TGTGCCAGCAGTCCCCCCCTGACAGGGAACACTGAAGCTTTCTTT. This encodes CASSPPLTGNTEAFF.

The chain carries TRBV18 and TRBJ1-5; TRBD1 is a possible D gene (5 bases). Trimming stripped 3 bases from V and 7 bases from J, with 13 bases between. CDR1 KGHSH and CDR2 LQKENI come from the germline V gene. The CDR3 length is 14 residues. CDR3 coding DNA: TGTGCCAGCTCACCCGCCAGGGAAGAGCAGCCCCAGCATTTT. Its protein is CASSPAREEQPQHF.

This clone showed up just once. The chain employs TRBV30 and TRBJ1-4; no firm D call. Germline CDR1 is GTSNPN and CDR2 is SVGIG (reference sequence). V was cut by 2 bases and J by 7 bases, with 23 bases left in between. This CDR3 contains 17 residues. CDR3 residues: CAWSLNSPGPGGEKLFF. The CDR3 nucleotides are TGTGCCTGGAGTTTAAACTCTCCGGGCCCCGGAGGTGAAAAACTGTTTTTT.

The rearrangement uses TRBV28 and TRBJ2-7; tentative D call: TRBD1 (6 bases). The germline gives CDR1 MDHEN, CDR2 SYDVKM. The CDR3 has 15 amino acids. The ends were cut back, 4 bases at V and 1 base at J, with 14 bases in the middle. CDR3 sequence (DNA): TGTGCCAGCAGTTCATACAGGGTCAATTCCTACGAGCAGTACTTC. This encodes CASSSYRVNSYEQYF.

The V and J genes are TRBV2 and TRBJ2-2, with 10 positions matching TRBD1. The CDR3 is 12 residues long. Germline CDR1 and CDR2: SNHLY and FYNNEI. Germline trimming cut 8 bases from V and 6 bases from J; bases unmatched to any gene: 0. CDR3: CASGQGAGELFF. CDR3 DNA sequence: TGTGCCAGCGGACAGGGGGCCGGGGAGCTGTTTTTT.

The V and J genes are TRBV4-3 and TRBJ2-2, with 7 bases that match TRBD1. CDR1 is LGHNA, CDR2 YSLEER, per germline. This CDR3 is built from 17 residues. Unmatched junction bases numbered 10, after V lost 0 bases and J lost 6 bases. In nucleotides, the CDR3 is TGCGCCAGCAGCCAAGATATGTCGGGGACAGTATCCGGGGAGCTGTTTTTT. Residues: CASSQDMSGTVSGELFF.

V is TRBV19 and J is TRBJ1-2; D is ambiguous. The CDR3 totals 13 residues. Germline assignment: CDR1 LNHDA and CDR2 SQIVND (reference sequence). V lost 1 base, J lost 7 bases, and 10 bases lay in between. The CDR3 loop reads CASSIGEGSGYTF. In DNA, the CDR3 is TGTGCCAGTAGTATAGGTGAAGGGAGTGGCTACACCTTC.

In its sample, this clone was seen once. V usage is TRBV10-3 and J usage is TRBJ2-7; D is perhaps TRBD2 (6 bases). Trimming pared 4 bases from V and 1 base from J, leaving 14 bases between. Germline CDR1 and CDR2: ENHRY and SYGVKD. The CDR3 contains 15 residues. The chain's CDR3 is CAISAGSAGSYEQYF. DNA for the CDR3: TGTGCCATCAGTGCCGGGTCCGCGGGATCCTACGAGCAGTACTTC.

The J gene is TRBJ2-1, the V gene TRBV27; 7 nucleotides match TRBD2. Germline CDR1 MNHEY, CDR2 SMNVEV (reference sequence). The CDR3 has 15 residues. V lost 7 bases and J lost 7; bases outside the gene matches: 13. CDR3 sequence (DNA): TGTGCCAGCACCCCCGGCGGGAGTGGTCGTAATGAGCAGTTCTTC. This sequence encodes CASTPGGSGRNEQFF.

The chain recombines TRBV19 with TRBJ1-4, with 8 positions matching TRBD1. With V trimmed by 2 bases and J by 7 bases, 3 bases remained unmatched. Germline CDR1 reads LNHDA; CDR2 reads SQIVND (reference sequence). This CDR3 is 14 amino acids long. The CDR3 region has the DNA TGTGCCAGTAGTATATCAGGGGGCGGTGAAAAACTGTTTTTT. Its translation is CASSISGGGEKLFF.

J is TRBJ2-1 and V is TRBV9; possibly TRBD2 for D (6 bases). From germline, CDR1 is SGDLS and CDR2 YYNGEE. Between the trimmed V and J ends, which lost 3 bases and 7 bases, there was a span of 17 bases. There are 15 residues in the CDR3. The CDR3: CASSGSGTVGNEQFF. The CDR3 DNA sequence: TGTGCCAGCAGCGGTAGCGGTACCGTCGGGAATGAGCAGTTCTTC.

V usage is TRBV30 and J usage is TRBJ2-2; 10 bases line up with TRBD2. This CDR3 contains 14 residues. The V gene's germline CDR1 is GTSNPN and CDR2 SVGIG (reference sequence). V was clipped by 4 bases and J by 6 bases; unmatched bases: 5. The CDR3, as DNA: TGTGCCTGGACACCGGGACTAGCGCCCGGGGAGCTGTTTTTT. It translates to CAWTPGLAPGELFF. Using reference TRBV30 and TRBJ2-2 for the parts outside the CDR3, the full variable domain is SQTIHQWPATLVQPVGSPLSLECTVEGTSNPNLYWYRQAAGRGLQLLFYSVGIGQISSEVPQNLSASRPQDRQFILSSKKLLLSDSGFYLCAWTPGLAPGELFFGEGSRLTVL.

The CDR3 loop reads CAISESGGYTF. DNA for the CDR3: TGTGCCATCAGTGAAAGCGGTGGCTACACCTTC. The chain uses TRBV10-3 and TRBJ1-2; D call uncertain. Looked up from germline, CDR1 is ENHRY and CDR2 is SYGVKD. V was trimmed by 3 bases and J by 7 bases, leaving 6 bases between them. This CDR3 is 11 amino acids long.

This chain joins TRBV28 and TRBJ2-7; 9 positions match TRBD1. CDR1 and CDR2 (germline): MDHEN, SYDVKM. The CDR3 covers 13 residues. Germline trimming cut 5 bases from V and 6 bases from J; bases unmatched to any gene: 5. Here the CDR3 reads CASSGTGIVEQYF. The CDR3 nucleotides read TGTGCCAGCAGTGGGACAGGGATTGTCGAGCAGTACTTC.

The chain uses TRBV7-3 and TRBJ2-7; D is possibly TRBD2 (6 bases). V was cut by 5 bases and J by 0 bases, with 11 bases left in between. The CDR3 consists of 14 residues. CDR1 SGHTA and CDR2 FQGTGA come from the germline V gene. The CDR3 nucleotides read TGTGCCAGCAGCCTTGGGGGGAACTCCTACGAGCAGTACTTC. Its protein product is CASSLGGNSYEQYF.

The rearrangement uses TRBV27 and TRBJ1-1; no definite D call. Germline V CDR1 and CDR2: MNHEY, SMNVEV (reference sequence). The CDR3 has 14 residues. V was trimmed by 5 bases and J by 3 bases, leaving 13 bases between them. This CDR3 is CASSQRAAYTEAFF. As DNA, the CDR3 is TGTGCCAGCAGTCAGCGGGCCGCATACACTGAAGCTTTCTTT.

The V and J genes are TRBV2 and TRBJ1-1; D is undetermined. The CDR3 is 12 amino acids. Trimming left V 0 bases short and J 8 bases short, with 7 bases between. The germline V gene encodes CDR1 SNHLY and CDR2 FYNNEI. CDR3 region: CASSEAGQEAFF. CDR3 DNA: TGTGCCAGCAGTGAAGCGGGCCAAGAAGCTTTCTTT.

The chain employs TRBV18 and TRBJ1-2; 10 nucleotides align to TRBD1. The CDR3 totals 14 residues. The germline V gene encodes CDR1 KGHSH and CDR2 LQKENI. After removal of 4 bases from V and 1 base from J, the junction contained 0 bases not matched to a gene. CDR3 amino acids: CASSRDRGNYGYTF. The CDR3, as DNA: TGTGCCAGCTCACGGGACAGGGGTAACTATGGCTACACCTTC.

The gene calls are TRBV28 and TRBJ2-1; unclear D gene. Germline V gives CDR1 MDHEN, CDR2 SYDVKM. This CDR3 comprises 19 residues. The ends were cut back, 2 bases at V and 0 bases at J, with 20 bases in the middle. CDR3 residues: CASSLPSHLLSSSYNEQFF. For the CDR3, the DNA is TGTGCCAGCAGTTTACCCTCTCACTTACTCTCTAGCTCCTACAATGAGCAGTTCTTC.

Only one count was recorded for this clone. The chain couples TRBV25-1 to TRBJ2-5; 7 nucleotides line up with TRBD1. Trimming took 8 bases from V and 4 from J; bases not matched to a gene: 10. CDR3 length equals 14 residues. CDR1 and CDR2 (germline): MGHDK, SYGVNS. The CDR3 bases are TGTGCCAGCGAACGGGCAGGGGGTCGAGAGACCCAGTACTTC. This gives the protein CASERAGGRETQYF.

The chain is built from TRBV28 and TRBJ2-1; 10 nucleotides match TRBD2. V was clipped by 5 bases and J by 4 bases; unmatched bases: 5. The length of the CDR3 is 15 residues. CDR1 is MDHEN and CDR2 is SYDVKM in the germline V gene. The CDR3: CASSISGRGYNEQFF. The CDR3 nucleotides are TGTGCCAGCAGTATCAGCGGGAGGGGATACAATGAGCAGTTCTTC.

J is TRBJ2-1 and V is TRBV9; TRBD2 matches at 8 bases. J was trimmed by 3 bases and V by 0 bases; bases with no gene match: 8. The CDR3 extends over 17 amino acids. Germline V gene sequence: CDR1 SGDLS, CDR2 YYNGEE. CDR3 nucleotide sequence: TGTGCCAGCAGCGTAGGAGGGAGCGGGAGTCTCTACAATGAGCAGTTCTTC. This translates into CASSVGGSGSLYNEQFF.

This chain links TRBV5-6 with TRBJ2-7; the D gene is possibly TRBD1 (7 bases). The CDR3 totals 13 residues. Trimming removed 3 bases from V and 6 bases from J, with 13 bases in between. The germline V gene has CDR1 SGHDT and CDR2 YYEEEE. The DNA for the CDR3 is TGTGCCAGCAGCTCCGGAGGGGGCCTCGAGCAGTACTTC. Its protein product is CASSSGGGLEQYF. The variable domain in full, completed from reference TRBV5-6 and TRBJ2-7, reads DAGVTQSPTHLIKTRGQQVTLRCSPKSGHDTVSWYQQALGQGPQFIFQYYEEEERQRGNFPDRFSGHQFPNYSSELNVNALLLGDSALYLCASSSGGGLEQYFGPGTRLTVT.

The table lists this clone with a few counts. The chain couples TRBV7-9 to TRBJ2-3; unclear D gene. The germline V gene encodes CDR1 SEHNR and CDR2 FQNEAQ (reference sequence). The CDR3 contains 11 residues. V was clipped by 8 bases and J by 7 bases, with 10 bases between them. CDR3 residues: CASELENTQYF. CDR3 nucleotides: TGTGCCAGCGAGCTTGAGAATACGCAGTATTTT. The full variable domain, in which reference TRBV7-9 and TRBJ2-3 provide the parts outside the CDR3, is DTGVSQNPRHKITKRGQNVTFRCDPISEHNRLYWYRQTLGQGPEFLTYFQNEAQLEKSRLLSDRFSAERPKGSFSTLEIQRTEQGDSAMYLCASELENTQYFGPGTRLTVL.

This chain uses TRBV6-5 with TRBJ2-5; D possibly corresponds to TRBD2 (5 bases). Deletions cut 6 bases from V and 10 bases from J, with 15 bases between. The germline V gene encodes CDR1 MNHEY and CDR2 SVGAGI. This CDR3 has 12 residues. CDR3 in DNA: TGTGCCAGCAGCCCCCATCAAGGGAGCCAGTACTTC. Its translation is CASSPHQGSQYF.

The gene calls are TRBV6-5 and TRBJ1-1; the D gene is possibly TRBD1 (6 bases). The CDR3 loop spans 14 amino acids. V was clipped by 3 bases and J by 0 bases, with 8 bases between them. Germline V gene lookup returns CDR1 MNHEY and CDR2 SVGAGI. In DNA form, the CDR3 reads TGTGCCAGCAGTTATGGGGGCATGAACACTGAAGCTTTCTTT. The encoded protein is CASSYGGMNTEAFF.

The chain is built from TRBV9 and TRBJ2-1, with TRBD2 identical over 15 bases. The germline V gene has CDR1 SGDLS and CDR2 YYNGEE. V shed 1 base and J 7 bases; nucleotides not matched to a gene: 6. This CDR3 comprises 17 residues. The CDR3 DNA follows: TGTGCCAGCAGCGTAAGACAGGGACTAGCGGGAGGTAATGAGCAGTTCTTC. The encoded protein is CASSVRQGLAGGNEQFF.